These T cell receptor beta chains were read from a single sample in a study of cytomegalovirus exposure and HLA in healthy donors. TCRdb's table, derived via immunoSEQ multiplex PCR, lists solely in-frame clones and lacks some. The table records about 180,000 clones, over 80% of them present only once. Sequencing was carried out using PBMCs. The receptors shown here come from a girl aged 5 to 17 in good health and CMV-seropositive. The CDR3 runs from the conserved cysteine through the conserved F or W. A D gene is named only where the DNA matches it firmly. Size is omitted from some rows. Given values are once, few, many or a class for expanded clones.

V	size	D	J	DNA	CDR3
TRBV7-7	-	TRBD2	TRBJ2-5	TGTGCCAGCACACCGGGACTAGCGTCTCAAGAGACCCAGTACTTC	CASTPGLASQETQYF
TRBV6-5	-	TRBD2	TRBJ2-3	TGTGCCAGCAGTTACGGGGGGGTAAGCACAGATACGCAGTATTTT	CASSYGGVSTDTQYF
TRBV5-1	-	TRBD1	TRBJ1-1	TGCGCCAGCAGCCCCCGGACAGGGAAAGGGACTGAAGCTTTCTTT	CASSPRTGKGTEAFF
TRBV19	once	TRBD2	TRBJ2-1	TGTGCCAGTAGTTCTAGTAGGACTAGCGGCTTATACAATGAGCAGTTCTTC	CASSSSRTSGLYNEQFF
TRBV5-1	once	TRBD1	TRBJ1-2	TGCGCCAGCAGCCTTTACGGTTACAGGGGGACCTATGGCTACACCTTC	CASSLYGYRGTYGYTF
TRBV5-1	once	-	TRBJ2-2	TGCGCCAGCAGCAGGCAGGGGTACACCGGGGAGCTGTTTTTT	CASSRQGYTGELFF
TRBV5-4	-	TRBD2	TRBJ2-7	TGTGCCAGCAGCTTTGGGGGAGGGCCTTACGAGCAGTACTTC	CASSFGGGPYEQYF
TRBV19	-	TRBD1	TRBJ1-5	TGTGCCAGTACCCCCGGACAGGGGGGAAATCAGCCCCAGCATTTT	CASTPGQGGNQPQHF
TRBV4-1	-	TRBD1	TRBJ2-7	TGCGCCAGCAGCCCGGGACAGGGGGCCTACGAGCAGTACTTC	CASSPGQGAYEQYF
TRBV18	once	-	TRBJ2-1	TGTGCCAGCTCCCCGTCGAGCTCCTACAATGAGCAGTTCTTC	CASSPSSSYNEQFF
TRBV27	-	-	TRBJ1-2	TGTGCCAGCAGTCGGGGGTATGGCTACACCTTC	CASSRGYGYTF
TRBV18	-	TRBD2	TRBJ2-7	TGTGCCAGCTCACTCGCGAGCGGGAGTGAATCCGAGCAGTACTTC	CASSLASGSESEQYF
TRBV19	-	-	TRBJ1-5	TGTGCCACCCGCCCCCAGGTCGGGGATAATCAGCCCCAGCATTTT	CATRPQVGDNQPQHF
TRBV7-9	once	TRBD1	TRBJ2-3	TGTGCCAGCAGCGGGGACAGGGGGCTTACAGATACGCAGTATTTT	CASSGDRGLTDTQYF
TRBV5-6	-	TRBD1	TRBJ2-7	TGTGCCAGCAGCTCCCGGGGACAGGGGTACTACGAGCAGTACTTC	CASSSRGQGYYEQYF
TRBV29-1	-	-	TRBJ2-5	TGCAGCGTTGAAGTTACTCGTGCAGAGACCCAGTACTTC	CSVEVTRAETQYF
TRBV7-7	-	TRBD1	TRBJ1-1	TGTGCTAGCAGCCCGGGACAGGGGGACACTGAAGCTTTCTTT	CASSPGQGDTEAFF
TRBV25-1	few	TRBD2	TRBJ2-2	TGTGCCAGCAGTGAATACCAGCGGGAGGGCCGAAGGACCGGGGAGCTGTTTTTT	CASSEYQREGRRTGELFF
TRBV6-6	-	TRBD1	TRBJ2-2	TGTGCCAGCAGTTACCTTGGACAGGGTGGAACCGGGGAGCTGTTTTTT	CASSYLGQGGTGELFF
TRBV27	-	TRBD2	TRBJ2-7	TGTGCCAGCAGTCCGTCCCGGACTAGCGGGTACTACGAGCAGTACTTC	CASSPSRTSGYYEQYF
TRBV4-1	-	-	TRBJ1-1	TGCGCCAGCAGCCCATCAGGGAAGACTGAAGCTTTCTTT	CASSPSGKTEAFF
TRBV9	-	TRBD1	TRBJ1-1	TGTGCCAGCAGCGCTGAATACAGGGACAGGGGAAAAGCTTTCTTT	CASSAEYRDRGKAFF
TRBV6-1	-	-	TRBJ1-2	TGTGCCAGCAGTGCACAGGGAAATGGCTACACCTTC	CASSAQGNGYTF
TRBV28	-	TRBD2	TRBJ2-1	TGTGCCAGCAGTAAACGACTCGGGACTAGCGGGAGAGGGGGCAATGAGCAGTTCTTC	CASSKRLGTSGRGGNEQFF
TRBV15	-	TRBD1	TRBJ1-1	TGTGCCACCAGCAGAGAAAGGACAGGGAGGTGGTCCACTGAAGCTTTCTTT	CATSRERTGRWSTEAFF
TRBV9	-	-	TRBJ1-1	TGTGCCAGCAGCGTAGGAGGATTTACTGAAGCTTTCTTT	CASSVGGFTEAFF
TRBV2	-	TRBD1	TRBJ1-5	TGTGCCAGCAACAGTGGCAGGGGGAGTAATCAGCCCCAGCATTTT	CASNSGRGSNQPQHF
TRBV7-2	-	TRBD1	TRBJ2-7	TGTGCCAGCAGCTTCCGGACAGGAGGCCAGGAAAGCTACGAGCAGTACTTC	CASSFRTGGQESYEQYF
TRBV5-1	-	TRBD1	TRBJ1-2	TGCGCCAGCAGCCAAACAGGGGACTATGGCTACACCTTC	CASSQTGDYGYTF
TRBV2	-	TRBD1	TRBJ2-7	TGTGCCAGCAGCCTACAGGGGGTGGTTTCCTACGAGCAGTACTTC	CASSLQGVVSYEQYF
TRBV6-5	-	-	TRBJ1-3	TGTGCCAGCAGTTACTCGATTAACGGGGACACCATATATTTT	CASSYSINGDTIYF
TRBV19	-	-	TRBJ1-1	TGTGCCAGTAGCCCGCGTGGGCCGCGGGGGAACACTGAAGCTTTCTTT	CASSPRGPRGNTEAFF
TRBV5-1	-	-	TRBJ2-5	TGCGCCAGCAGCTTGGGCCCTCGGACATACGCAGTCGAGACCCAGTACTTC	CASSLGPRTYAVETQYF
TRBV7-8	-	-	TRBJ1-5	TGTGCCAGCAGCTTAGGAGACAGTTTTTATAGCAATCAGCCCCAGCATTTT	CASSLGDSFYSNQPQHF
TRBV5-1	once	-	TRBJ2-2	TGCGCCAGCAGCTCACGAACGTCGGGGGCCGGGGAGCTGTTTTTT	CASSSRTSGAGELFF
TRBV25-1	-	-	TRBJ2-7	TGTGCCAGCAGTGAATCAGTGACAAACACCTACGAGCAGTACTTC	CASSESVTNTYEQYF
TRBV5-1	-	-	TRBJ2-5	TGCGCCAGCAGTTTGAGGGGTGAGGAGACCCAGTACTTC	CASSLRGEETQYF
TRBV6-6	-	-	TRBJ1-1	TGTGCCAGCAGTGCCCCGCGGAGGGGTGGGAACACTGAAGCTTTCTTT	CASSAPRRGGNTEAFF
TRBV7-6	-	TRBD1	TRBJ2-3	TGTGCCAGCAGCCCCCTGGGGACAGGGGCGGACACAGATACGCAGTATTTT	CASSPLGTGADTDTQYF
TRBV5-1	-	-	TRBJ1-2	TGCGCCAGCAGCTCCGGACAGTCGTCTAACTATGGCTACACCTTC	CASSSGQSSNYGYTF
TRBV11-3	-	TRBD1	TRBJ2-1	TGTGCCAGCAGCGTTAGGACAGGGGTGGGCAATGAGCAGTTCTTC	CASSVRTGVGNEQFF
TRBV30	-	TRBD1	TRBJ2-2	TGTGCCTGGAGTGTAAATACCGGGACAGGGGTAATCGGGGAGCTGTTTTTT	CAWSVNTGTGVIGELFF
TRBV10-1	few	-	TRBJ1-1	TGCGCCAGCAGTGTGGGGCCGAACACTGAAGCTTTCTTT	CASSVGPNTEAFF
TRBV6-6	-	-	TRBJ2-3	TGTGCCAGCAGTTTCCGCCCTGAGGGTGCAGATACGCAGTATTTT	CASSFRPEGADTQYF
TRBV11-2	-	-	TRBJ2-7	TGTGCCAGCAGCCCGGGGAGCCCCCTCGAGCAGTACTTC	CASSPGSPLEQYF
TRBV19	once	-	TRBJ1-6	TGTGCCAGTAGGACCGGGGGGGAGAATTCACCCCTCCACTTT	CASRTGGENSPLHF
TRBV11-1	-	TRBD1	TRBJ2-5	TGTGCCAGCAGCCGCGACCCTGGGACAGGCCAAGAGACCCAGTACTTC	CASSRDPGTGQETQYF
TRBV29-1	-	-	TRBJ1-1	TGCAGCGTTGTCGGGGGGCTGAACACTGAAGCTTTCTTT	CSVVGGLNTEAFF
TRBV6-1	large	-	TRBJ1-1	TGTGCCAGCAGTGAACAGCGGTTGAACACTGAAGCTTTCTTT	CASSEQRLNTEAFF
TRBV14	-	TRBD1	TRBJ2-7	TGTGCCAGCAGAGTCACCGGGACAGGGCCCTACGAGCAGTACTTC	CASRVTGTGPYEQYF
TRBV29-1	few	-	TRBJ1-4	TGCAGCGTTGTCAGGGATGAAAAACTGTTTTTT	CSVVRDEKLFF
TRBV11-2	-	TRBD1	TRBJ2-5	TGTGCCAGCAGCTTACTAGGCCCGACGACAGGGGGCGCAGAGACCCAGTACTTC	CASSLLGPTTGGAETQYF
TRBV4-1	-	TRBD2	TRBJ2-2	TGCGCCAGCAGCCAGAGACCGCCAGCGGGAGGGCTGGACGGGGAGCTGTTTTTT	CASSQRPPAGGLDGELFF
TRBV9	-	TRBD2	TRBJ2-1	TGTGCCAGCAGCGTAGGGACTAGCGGATCCTACAATGAGCAGTTCTTC	CASSVGTSGSYNEQFF
TRBV27	few	-	TRBJ2-5	TGTGCCAGCAGTTTATCGTTAAAAGAGACCCAGTACTTC	CASSLSLKETQYF
TRBV5-5	few	-	TRBJ1-2	TGTGCCAGCAGCTCATCCGGGTCTTCTGGGAGCTATGGCTACACCTTC	CASSSSGSSGSYGYTF
TRBV6-1	few	-	TRBJ1-1	TGTGCCAGTAGATGGGGGCTGAACACTGAAGCTTTCTTT	CASRWGLNTEAFF
TRBV18	-	TRBD1	TRBJ2-4	TGTGCCAGCTCACCACCGATGTTAGGGACAGGGAACATCAACATTCAGTACTTC	CASSPPMLGTGNINIQYF
TRBV6-1	-	-	TRBJ2-3	TGTGCCAGCTCTGTGGGCACCTTCTTCACAGATACGCAGTATTTT	CASSVGTFFTDTQYF